This is a list of T cell receptor beta chains from one sample in a study of T cell repertoires in cytomegalovirus infection. TCRdb used MiXCR to reprocess the reads, holding one entry per CDR3 protein. The sample lists 700,000 to 900,000 distinct CDR3 sequences, roughly 29% occurring once. Which antigens these TCRs recognize remains unknown. Sequencing was performed on cultured CD8+ T cells from PBMCs, taken from culture after CMV antigen stimulation. All receptors come from a human donor in good health (CMV status not recorded). Some clones in this sample may be carry-over from other donors' samples. The CDR3 runs from the conserved cysteine through the conserved F or W. D genes are given only for firm matches. Where a row states a size, it is once, few, many or the class of an expanded clone; other rows omit it.

cdr3_length: 16
v_call: TRBV7-2
d_call: TRBD2
j_call: TRBJ2-1
clone_size: many
cdr3_aa: CASSLEGWRGYNEQFF
cdr3_nt: TGTGCCAGCAGCTTAGAGGGATGGCGGGGGTACAATGAGCAGTTCTTC

cdr3_length: 14
v_call: TRBV12-3/TRBV12-4
d_call: TRBD1
j_call: TRBJ1-6
clone_size: many
cdr3_aa: CASSWRQGNSPLHF
cdr3_nt: TGTGCCAGCAGCTGGAGACAGGGTAATTCACCCCTCCACTTT

cdr3_length: 16
v_call: TRBV2
d_call: TRBD2
j_call: TRBJ2-2
clone_size: -
cdr3_aa: CASSVSGGAVTGELFF
cdr3_nt: TGTGCCAGCAGCGTCAGCGGGGGGGCTGTCACCGGGGAGCTGTTTTTT

cdr3_length: 16
v_call: TRBV7-4
d_call: -
j_call: TRBJ2-7
clone_size: -
cdr3_aa: CASSLYGGENSYEQYF
cdr3_nt: TGTGCCAGCAGCTTGTATGGTGGGGAGAATTCCTACGAGCAGTACTTC

cdr3_length: 16
v_call: TRBV7-9
d_call: -
j_call: TRBJ2-5
clone_size: -
cdr3_aa: CASSLQRDVGRETQYF
cdr3_nt: TGTGCCAGCAGCTTACAAAGGGACGTTGGGAGAGAGACCCAGTACTTC

cdr3_length: 13
v_call: TRBV19
d_call: -
j_call: TRBJ1-5
clone_size: -
cdr3_aa: CASSEWEDQPQHF
cdr3_nt: TGTGCCAGTAGTGAGTGGGAGGACCAGCCCCAGCATTTT

cdr3_length: 16
v_call: TRBV7-6
d_call: TRBD1
j_call: TRBJ1-2
clone_size: many
cdr3_aa: CASSSPPLTGFNGYTF
cdr3_nt: TGTGCCAGCAGCTCGCCCCCGTTGACAGGGTTCAATGGCTACACCTTC

cdr3_length: 14
v_call: TRBV12-3/TRBV12-4
d_call: -
j_call: TRBJ2-7
clone_size: -
cdr3_aa: CASSRPPGSYEQYF
cdr3_nt: TGTGCCAGCAGTCGGCCCCCAGGGTCCTACGAGCAGTACTTC

cdr3_length: 18
v_call: TRBV7-6
d_call: TRBD1
j_call: TRBJ2-7
clone_size: many
cdr3_aa: CASSPEPGQNPLSYEQYF
cdr3_nt: TGTGCCAGCAGCCCGGAACCGGGACAGAACCCCCTTAGTTACGAGCAGTACTTC

cdr3_length: 15
v_call: TRBV6-5
d_call: TRBD1
j_call: TRBJ1-2
clone_size: few
cdr3_aa: CASTTQGGHDYGYTF
cdr3_nt: TGTGCCAGCACTACTCAGGGGGGGCACGACTATGGCTACACCTTC